These 5 T cell receptor beta chains came from one sample sequenced in a study of graft-versus-host responses after intestinal transplantation. For these TCRs, the target antigens are not known. Libraries were prepared by immunoSEQ multiplex PCR; TCRdb keeps only in-frame clonotypes and omits some of them. The top ten hold 0.71% of the sample, which has about 110,000 clones, roughly 87% seen once. Sequenced material: unstimulated CD4+ T cells sorted from spleen or lymph node cells, taken before transplant. All receptors derive from a human donor who was the organ donor for an intestinal transplant.

The table lists this clone with a few counts. This sequence joins TRBV10-1 and TRBJ1-3; D call uncertain. CDR3 length: 14 amino acids. Looked up from germline, CDR1 is WNHNN and CDR2 is SYGVQD (reference sequence). Trimming cost V 7 bases and J 0 bases, with 10 bases left between them. The CDR3: CASTLGYSGNTIYF. The CDR3 DNA reads TGCGCCAGCACCCTCGGCTACTCTGGAAACACCATATATTTT.

CDR3 sequence: CASVWGREGVEQFF. DNA for the CDR3: TGTGCCAGCGTGTGGGGACGGGAGGGTGTTGAGCAGTTCTTC. This rearrangement joins TRBV2 to TRBJ2-1, with 8 nucleotides matching TRBD2. The CDR3 contains 14 residues. From germline, CDR1 is SNHLY and CDR2 FYNNEI. J was trimmed by 9 bases and V by 8 bases; bases with no gene match: 12.

This chain uses TRBV9 with TRBJ2-2; TRBD2 aligns across 10 bases. Germline V gives CDR1 SGDLS, CDR2 YYNGEE. V was clipped by 5 bases and J by 6 bases; unmatched bases: 4. This CDR3 is 14 amino acids long. The chain's CDR3 is CASRRTSGSGELFF. DNA for the CDR3: TGTGCCAGCAGACGGACTAGCGGATCCGGGGAGCTGTTTTTT.

The chain's CDR3 is CASSPRPQVAGGANVLTF. The CDR3 DNA reads TGTGCCAGCTCACCGAGACCCCAAGTAGCGGGTGGGGCCAACGTCCTGACTTTC. The chain has TRBV18 and TRBJ2-6; 7 positions match TRBD2. The germline V gene encodes CDR1 KGHSH and CDR2 LQKENI. V gave up 3 bases and J gave up 3 bases; unmatched junction bases: 11. This CDR3 is built from 18 residues.

The CDR3 DNA reads as TGTGCCAGCAAGGACCAGACAGATACGCAGTATTTT. Protein product: CASKDQTDTQYF. The rearrangement uses TRBV2 and TRBJ2-3; D unclear. Trimming removed 7 bases at V and 3 bases at J, with 8 bases between. CDR3 length: 12 residues. Per the germline V gene, CDR1 is SNHLY and CDR2 is FYNNEI.